The 14 T cell receptor beta chains in this list originate from one sample, sequenced in a study. TCRdb recomputed calls from the RT-PCR reads with MiXCR, one row per CDR3 protein. This sample yields hundreds of thousands of distinct CDR3 sequences, of which 12% to 15% are seen a single time; 3% to 4.5% belongs to the top ten. Sequenced material: memory CD4+ T cells from blood. These receptors came from a female donor in good health, serving as a healthy control.

This clonotype was counted a few times. This chain joins TRBV28 and TRBJ2-7, with a weak D call TRBD2 (7 bases). Germline V lookup: CDR1 MDHEN, CDR2 SYDVKM. Trimming took off 7 bases at V and 5 bases at J, with 24 bases between the two ends. This CDR3 spans 16 amino acids. The CDR3 DNA reads TGTGCCAGCACCTCCCGCACGGGGGGCGGCGGTGACGAGCAGTACTTC. Its translation: CASTSRTGGGGDEQYF.

This clonotype was observed at least ten times. This chain joins TRBV5-6 and TRBJ2-5; 7 nucleotides agree with TRBD1. Germline CDR1 is SGHDT and CDR2 is YYEEEE. The V gene end was trimmed by 1 base and the J gene end by 7 bases; junction bases not matched to a gene: 13. The CDR3 sequence is 16 residues long. The CDR3 loop reads CASSLFGSDRLGTQYF. The CDR3 coding sequence is TGTGCCAGCAGCTTGTTCGGGTCGGACAGGCTGGGGACCCAGTACTTC.

This clonotype was seen more than once but under ten times. J is TRBJ2-7 and V is TRBV20-1, with a tentative D call TRBD2 (6 bases). This CDR3 contains 15 residues. The ends were cut back, 3 bases at V and 4 bases at J, with 19 bases in the middle. CDR1 and CDR2 (germline): DFQATT, SNEGSKA (reference sequence). Here the CDR3 reads CSASPLRAGLYEQYF. CDR3 coding DNA: TGCAGTGCTAGCCCCCTTAGGGCGGGACTTTACGAGCAGTACTTC.

This clonotype has a handful of counts. The gene calls are TRBV4-3 and TRBJ1-1; a possible D gene is TRBD1 (5 bases). Between the trimmed V and J ends, which lost 4 bases and 3 bases, there was a span of 15 bases. The CDR3 is made up of 15 amino acids. Germline V gene lookup returns CDR1 LGHNA and CDR2 YSLEER. The CDR3 DNA reads TGCGCCAGCAGCCGAAAGACCTGGGACGACACTGAAGCTTTCTTT. Protein product: CASSRKTWDDTEAFF.

This clonotype occurred many times. This sequence joins TRBV12-3 or TRBV12-4 and TRBJ2-7; weak D call: TRBD2 (6 bases). The CDR3 extends over 12 amino acids. The germline V and J ends were trimmed by 6 bases and 6 bases, with 12 bases remaining between them. The CDR3 reads CASRRGFGEQYF. The CDR3 DNA follows: TGTGCCAGCAGGCGGGGTTTTGGCGAGCAGTACTTC.

This clonotype has ten or more counts. The chain is built from TRBV27 and TRBJ2-3; D gene uncertain. Germline CDR1 reads MNHEY; CDR2 reads SMNVEV (reference sequence). V dropped 6 bases and J dropped 10 bases, with 17 bases sitting between them. The CDR3 extends over 13 amino acids. In DNA form, the CDR3 reads TGTGCCAGCAGCCCCGACACACCCCGCCCGCAGTATTTT. Amino acids: CASSPDTPRPQYF.

The gene calls are TRBV7-9 and TRBJ1-1; D is possibly TRBD1 (5 bases). Germline V gene lookup returns CDR1 SEHNR and CDR2 FQNEAQ (reference sequence). This CDR3 spans 13 amino acids. Deletions cut 4 bases from V and 8 bases from J, with 14 bases between. For the CDR3, the DNA is TGTGCCAGCAGCTGGACCACGCAGGGCGAAGCTTTCTTT. Residues: CASSWTTQGEAFF.

This clonotype was found many times. The V call is TRBV4-3, the J call TRBJ2-6, with D possibly matching TRBD1 (6 bases). The length of the CDR3 is 16 residues. Trimming took 3 bases from V and 2 from J, leaving 11 bases between them. Germline V CDR1 and CDR2: LGHNA, YSLEER. CDR3 residues: CASSHRRTAGANVLTF. Written as DNA, the CDR3 is TGCGCCAGCAGCCACAGACGGACAGCTGGGGCCAACGTCCTGACTTTC.

The chain links TRBV24-1 to TRBJ2-5, with no clear D. CDR1 is KGHDR, CDR2 SFDVKD, per germline. CDR3 size: 16 residues. Trimming stripped 4 bases from V and 4 bases from J, with 18 bases between. In DNA form, the CDR3 reads TGTGCCACCAGTGACCCTAAATTGGTACAAGGAGAGACCCAGTACTTC. Translating gives CATSDPKLVQGETQYF.

This clonotype was recorded a few times. This sequence joins TRBV12-3 or TRBV12-4 and TRBJ2-7, with a weak D call TRBD2 (6 bases). The CDR3 loop spans 14 amino acids. V gave up 7 bases and J gave up 7 bases, with 20 bases separating them. CDR3 loop: CASTQEFGTEEQYF. The CDR3 coding sequence is TGTGCCAGCACCCAGGAGTTTGGGACTGAAGAGCAGTACTTC.

This chain joins TRBV20-1 and TRBJ1-2; 9 nucleotides match TRBD1. V dropped 3 bases and J dropped 4; count of bases not matched to a gene: 12. In germline, CDR1 is DFQATT, CDR2 SNEGSKA (reference sequence). The CDR3 has 16 amino acids. The chain's CDR3 is CSASHLTQGATYGYTF. The CDR3 coding sequence is TGCAGTGCTAGTCATTTAACACAGGGGGCGACCTATGGCTACACCTTC.

This chain uses TRBV12-3 or TRBV12-4 with TRBJ1-2; D unresolved. The CDR3 is 14 amino acids. The germline V and J ends were trimmed by 7 bases and 8 bases, with 20 bases remaining between them. This CDR3 is CASTPAISLGGYTF. CDR3 DNA sequence: TGTGCCAGCACTCCAGCTATCTCCCTGGGGGGCTACACCTTC.

This clonotype has more than one count but fewer than ten. The V call is TRBV7-2, the J call TRBJ2-1; TRBD2 is a possible D gene (5 bases). V shed 6 bases and J shed 8 bases, with 20 bases lying between them. The CDR3 runs 15 residues. Germline CDR1 reads SGHTA; CDR2 reads FQGNSA. The CDR3 bases are TGTGCCAGCAGTTTGGAAGGGTTTTGGGGAGATGAGCAGTTCTTC. It specifies CASSLEGFWGDEQFF.

This clonotype was detected only a few times. The gene calls are TRBV5-5 and TRBJ1-1; 7 bases are shared with TRBD1. This CDR3 has 12 amino acids. Per germline, CDR1 SGHKS and CDR2 YYEKEE (reference sequence). V lost 2 bases and J lost 6; bases outside the gene matches: 1. DNA for the CDR3: TGTGCCAGCAGCTTCGGACAGGCTGAAGCTTTCTTT. This sequence encodes CASSFGQAEAFF.